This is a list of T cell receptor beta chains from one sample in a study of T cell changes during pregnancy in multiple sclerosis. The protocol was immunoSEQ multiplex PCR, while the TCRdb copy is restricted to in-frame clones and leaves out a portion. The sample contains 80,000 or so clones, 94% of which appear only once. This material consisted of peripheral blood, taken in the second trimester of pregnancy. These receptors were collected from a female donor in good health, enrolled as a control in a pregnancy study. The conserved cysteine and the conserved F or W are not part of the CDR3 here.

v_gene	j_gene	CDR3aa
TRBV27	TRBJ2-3	ASSFVGFTDTQY
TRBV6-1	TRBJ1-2	ASSPGTGNYGYT
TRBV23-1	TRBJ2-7	ASTPPKGGGSDEQY
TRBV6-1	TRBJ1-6	ASREGWARSHSPLH
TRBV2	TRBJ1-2	ASDRGVLYT
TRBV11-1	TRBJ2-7	ASSSSLIEQY
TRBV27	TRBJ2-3	ASSLLTGPDTQY
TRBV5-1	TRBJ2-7	ASSPGTSGGSEQY
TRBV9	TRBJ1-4	ASSVNPQGQGPYEKLF
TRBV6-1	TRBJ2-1	ASSKTGTAYNEQF
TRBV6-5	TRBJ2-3	ASSYTGTHQGDTQY
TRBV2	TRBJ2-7	ATKPAGVGSYEQY
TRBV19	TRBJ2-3	ASSTREPPDTQY
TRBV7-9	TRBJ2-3	ASSLVGQGTDTQY
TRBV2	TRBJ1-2	ASSYQTYYGYT
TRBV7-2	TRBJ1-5	ASSLKPSNQPQH
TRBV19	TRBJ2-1	ASDRGNEQF
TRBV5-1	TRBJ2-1	ASRLSGWYNEQF
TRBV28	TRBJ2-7	ASTTTSGRIYEQY
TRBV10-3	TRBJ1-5	AIKGDRVANQPQH
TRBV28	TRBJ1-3	ASSLGQTGGRLDTIY
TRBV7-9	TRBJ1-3	ASSRLQASSSGNTIY
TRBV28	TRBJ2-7	ASRGQTISYEQY
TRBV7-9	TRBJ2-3	ASSLIRGDTQY
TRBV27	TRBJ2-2	ASSLLGSTGELF
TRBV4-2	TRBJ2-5	ASSQGWAGGPKETQY
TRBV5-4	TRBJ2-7	ASSLGGGEQY
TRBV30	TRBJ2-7	ASTRDRGDEQY
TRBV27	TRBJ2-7	ASSPQGLAGSYEQY
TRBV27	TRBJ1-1	ASSPVAEYTEAF
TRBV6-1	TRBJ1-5	ASSEEGGRNQPQH
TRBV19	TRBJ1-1	ASADRGLRAF